This T cell receptor (beta chain) was recovered during a study of cytomegalovirus exposure and HLA in healthy donors. V was pared by 4 bases and J by 7 bases, with 12 bases of the junction left unmatched. Germline values: CDR1 GTSNPN, CDR2 SVGIG (reference sequence). The CDR3 runs 16 residues. PCR primers comprised 60 Vbeta and 13 Jbeta primers. Sequencing was performed with immunoSEQ multiplex PCR; in TCRdb, only in-frame clones are kept and a portion is missing. Altogether 100,000 to 120,000 clones are present, around 87% being singletons, with the ten largest covering 1.5% to 2%. The sample comprised PBMCs. This receptor was identified in a man aged 40-50 years in good health and CMV-seronegative. The rearrangement links TRBV30 to TRBJ1-4, with 10 bases identical to TRBD1. DNA for the CDR3: TGTGCCTGGACATATCCGACAGGGGGCGGTGGTGAAAAACTGTTTTTT. It yields the protein CAWTYPTGGGGEKLFF.